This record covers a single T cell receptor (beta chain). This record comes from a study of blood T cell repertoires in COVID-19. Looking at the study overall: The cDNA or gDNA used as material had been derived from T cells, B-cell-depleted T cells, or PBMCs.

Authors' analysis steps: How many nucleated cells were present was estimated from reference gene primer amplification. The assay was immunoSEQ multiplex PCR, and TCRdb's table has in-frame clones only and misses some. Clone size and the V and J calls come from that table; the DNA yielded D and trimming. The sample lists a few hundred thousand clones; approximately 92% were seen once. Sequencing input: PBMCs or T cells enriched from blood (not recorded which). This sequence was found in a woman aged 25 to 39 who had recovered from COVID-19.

In nucleotides, the CDR3 is TGTGCCAGCAGCTTAAACCCCCCAACAGGGAGAACAGATACGCAGTATTTT. Protein sequence: CASSLNPPTGRTDTQYF. The V and J genes are TRBV7-3 and TRBJ2-3; tentative D call: TRBD1 (6 bases). Germline values: CDR1 SGHTA, CDR2 FQGTGA. V lost 1 base and J lost 3, with 17 bases in between. CDR3 length: 17 residues.